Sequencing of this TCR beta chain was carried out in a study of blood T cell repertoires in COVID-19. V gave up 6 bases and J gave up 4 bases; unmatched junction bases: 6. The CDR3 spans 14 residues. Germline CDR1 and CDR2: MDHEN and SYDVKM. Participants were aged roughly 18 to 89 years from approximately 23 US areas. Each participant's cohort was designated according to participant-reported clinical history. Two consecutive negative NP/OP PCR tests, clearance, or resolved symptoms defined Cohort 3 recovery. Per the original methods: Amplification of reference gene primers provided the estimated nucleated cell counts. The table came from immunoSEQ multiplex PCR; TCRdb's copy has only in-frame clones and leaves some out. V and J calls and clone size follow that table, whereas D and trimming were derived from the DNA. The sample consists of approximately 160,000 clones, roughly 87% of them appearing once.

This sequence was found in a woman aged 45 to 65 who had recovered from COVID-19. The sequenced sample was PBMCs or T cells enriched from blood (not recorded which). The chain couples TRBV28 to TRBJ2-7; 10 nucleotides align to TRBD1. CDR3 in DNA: TGTGCCAGCAGGACGACAGGGGGCCGGTACGAGCAGTACTTC. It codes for CASRTTGGRYEQYF.